The source of this T cell receptor (beta chain) is a study of tumor-infiltrating lymphocytes in primary liver carcinoma. Notes on this clonotype: A read error may account for a junction end that differs from germline.

The CDR3 consists of 17 residues. Germline V gene lookup returns CDR1 SGHRS and CDR2 YFSETQ. A primer matching the constant region was used to make TCR beta cDNA from approximately 0.45 ug of total RNA. Employing slightly modified ARM-PCR, three nested multiplex PCR rounds were run, and these gave rise to the TCR beta libraries. In the first two PCR rounds, TRBV1-TRBV30 forward primers were paired with a C-beta reverse primer, and each round lasted nine to ten cycles. TCRdb re-derived calls from the multiplex PCR reads in MiXCR, one entry per CDR3 protein. The sample gives roughly 330,000 distinct CDR3 sequences, around 60% of which show up once; 5.5% to 8% is in the top ten. Unsorted whole blood supplied the blood RNA, and germline DNA was isolated too.

The specimen sequenced was peripheral blood. The V and J genes are TRBV5-1 and TRBJ2-3, with 7 bases that match TRBD2. The TCR sequence derives from a man in his forties with primary liver carcinoma and hepatitis B virus infection. CDR3 coding DNA: TGCGCCAGCAGCTTTAATCCCAGCGGGGCTAGCACAGGTACGCAGTATTTT. Translation: CASSFNPSGASTGTQYF.